This T cell receptor beta chain comes out of a study of cytomegalovirus exposure and HLA in healthy donors. Study-level findings and limits: DRB1 showed the most TCR associations and HLA-C the fewest in a later analysis, as rates varied by HLA locus. Some public TCRs appeared in many individuals, while most sequences were rare.

Primers included in the PCR were 60 Vbeta and 13 Jbeta primers. Generated by immunoSEQ multiplex PCR, the TCRdb table keeps only in-frame clones and is missing some. The table records 140,000 to 150,000 clones, over 80% of them present only once. Notes on this clone: What it recognizes is unknown.

Sequenced input: PBMCs. The sequence came from a male donor in good health and CMV-seronegative.

The DNA of the CDR3 is TGTGCCAGTGAGGAAACAGGGGTCTATGGCTACACCTTC. Amino acid sequence: CASEETGVYGYTF. This chain uses TRBV19 with TRBJ1-2, with 7 bases identical to TRBD1. The CDR3 consists of 13 residues. The germline V gene encodes CDR1 LNHDA and CDR2 SQIVND (reference sequence). J was trimmed by 4 bases and V by 8 bases; bases with no gene match: 7.